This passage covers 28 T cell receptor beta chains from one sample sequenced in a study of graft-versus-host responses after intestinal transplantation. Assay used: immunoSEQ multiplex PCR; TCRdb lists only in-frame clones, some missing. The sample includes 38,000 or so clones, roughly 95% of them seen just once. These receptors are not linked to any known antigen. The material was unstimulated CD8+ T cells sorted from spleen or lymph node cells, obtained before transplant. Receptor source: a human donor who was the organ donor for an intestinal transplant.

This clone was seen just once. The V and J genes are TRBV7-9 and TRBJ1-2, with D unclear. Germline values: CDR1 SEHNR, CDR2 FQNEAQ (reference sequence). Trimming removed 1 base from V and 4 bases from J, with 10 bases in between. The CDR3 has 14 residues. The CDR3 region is CASSLGTSLYGYTF. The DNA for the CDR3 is TGTGCCAGCAGCTTAGGAACATCGCTCTATGGCTACACCTTC.

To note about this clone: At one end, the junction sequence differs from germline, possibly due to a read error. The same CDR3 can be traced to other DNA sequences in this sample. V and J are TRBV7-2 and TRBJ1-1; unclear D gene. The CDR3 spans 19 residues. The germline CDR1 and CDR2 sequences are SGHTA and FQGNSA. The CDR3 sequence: CASSLKVGRSFLMNTEAFF. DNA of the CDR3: TGTGCCAGCAGCTTAAAAGTGGGCAGGAGCTTCCTTATGAACACTGAGGCTTTCTTT.

For the CDR3, the DNA is TGTGCCAGCAGCCCCCATTCCGAGCCCGCTATATATGGCTACACCTTC. Translated: CASSPHSEPAIYGYTF. The V call is TRBV13, the J call TRBJ1-2; D remains unclear. In germline, CDR1 is PRHDT, CDR2 FYEKMQ (reference sequence). V was clipped by 5 bases and J by 5 bases, with 21 bases between them. The CDR3 consists of 16 residues.

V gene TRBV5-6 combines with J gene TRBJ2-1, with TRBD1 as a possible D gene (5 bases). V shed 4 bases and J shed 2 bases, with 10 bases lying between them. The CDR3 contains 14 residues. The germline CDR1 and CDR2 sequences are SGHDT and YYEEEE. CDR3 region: CASSIGQTYNEQFF. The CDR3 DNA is TGTGCCAGCAGCATCGGACAAACCTACAATGAGCAGTTCTTC.

The DNA of the CDR3 is TGTGCCAGCAGCCCGGCTTGGGGACCAAATCAGGGCGATGGCTACACCTTC. Protein: CASSPAWGPNQGDGYTF. The chain uses TRBV4-2 and TRBJ1-2; possible D gene TRBD1, 5 bases. The CDR3 runs 17 residues. Germline CDR1 LGHNA, CDR2 YNFKEQ. V lost 4 bases and J lost 6, with 24 bases in between.

The CDR3 loop is CASSIDRRVRGGGSRDTQYF. Here the CDR3 DNA reads TGTGCCAGTAGTATAGATCGGCGGGTACGGGGCGGGGGGTCAAGAGATACGCAGTATTTT. The V call is TRBV19, the J call TRBJ2-3; the match to TRBD2 covers 8 bases. The trim removed 0 bases at V and 5 bases at J, leaving 19 bases unmatched. This CDR3 comprises 20 residues. Germline V gene data show CDR1 as LNHDA and CDR2 as SQIVND (reference sequence).

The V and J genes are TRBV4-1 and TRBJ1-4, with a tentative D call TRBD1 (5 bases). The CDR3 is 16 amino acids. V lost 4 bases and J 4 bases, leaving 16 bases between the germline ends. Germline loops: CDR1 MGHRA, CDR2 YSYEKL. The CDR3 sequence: CASSPFNQGFNEKLFF. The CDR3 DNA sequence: TGCGCCAGCAGCCCTTTTAATCAGGGATTTAATGAAAAACTGTTTTTT.

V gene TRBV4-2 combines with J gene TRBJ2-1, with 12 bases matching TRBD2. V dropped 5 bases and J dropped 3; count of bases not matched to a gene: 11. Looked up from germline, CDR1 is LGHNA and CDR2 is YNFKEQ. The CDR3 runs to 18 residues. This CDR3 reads CASSSGLAGTDYYNEQFF. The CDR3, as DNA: TGTGCCAGCAGCTCCGGACTAGCGGGGACTGATTACTACAATGAGCAGTTCTTC.

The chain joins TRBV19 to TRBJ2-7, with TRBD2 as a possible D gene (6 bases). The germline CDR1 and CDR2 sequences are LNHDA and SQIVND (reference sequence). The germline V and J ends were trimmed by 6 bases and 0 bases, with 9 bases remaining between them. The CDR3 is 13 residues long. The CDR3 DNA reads TGTGCCAGTAGGGACGGGAGCTCCTACGAGCAGTACTTC. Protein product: CASRDGSSYEQYF.

CDR3 residues: CASSEDINFNQPQHF. The CDR3 bases are TGTGCCAGCAGTGAGGACATAAACTTCAATCAGCCCCAGCATTTT. The gene calls are TRBV2 and TRBJ1-5, with a possible D match to TRBD1 (5 bases). The CDR3 extends over 15 amino acids. With 3 bases removed from V and 3 bases from J, the gap between germline ends came to 12 bases. Germline V gene sequence: CDR1 SNHLY, CDR2 FYNNEI. The full variable domain, with the rest looked up from reference TRBV2 and TRBJ1-5, is EPEVTQTPSHQVTQMGQEVILRCVPISNHLYFYWYRQILGQKVEFLVSFYNNEISEKSEIFDDQFSVERPDGSNFTLKIRSTKLEDSAMYFCASSEDINFNQPQHFGDGTRLSIL.

CDR3 residues: CASSMGGGELFF. For the CDR3, the DNA is TGTGCCAGTAGTATGGGTGGGGGGGAGCTGTTTTTT. The rearrangement joins TRBV19 to TRBJ2-2; D not resolved. CDR1 is LNHDA and CDR2 is SQIVND in the germline V gene (reference sequence). The CDR3 sequence is 12 residues long. Deletions cut 3 bases from V and 8 bases from J, with 7 bases between.

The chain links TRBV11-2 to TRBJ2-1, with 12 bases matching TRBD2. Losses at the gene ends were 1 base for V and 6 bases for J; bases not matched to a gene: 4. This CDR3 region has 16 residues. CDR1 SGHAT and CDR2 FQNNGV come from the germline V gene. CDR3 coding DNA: TGTGCCAGCAGCTTAGGTGGACTAGCGGGGATCAATGAGCAGTTCTTC. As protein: CASSLGGLAGINEQFF.

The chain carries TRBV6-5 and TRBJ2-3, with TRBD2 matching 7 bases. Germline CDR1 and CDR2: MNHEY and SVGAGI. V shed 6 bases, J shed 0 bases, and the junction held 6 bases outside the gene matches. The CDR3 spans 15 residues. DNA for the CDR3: TGTGCCAGCAGCCCGGGACTAACAAGCACAGATACGCAGTATTTT. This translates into CASSPGLTSTDTQYF.

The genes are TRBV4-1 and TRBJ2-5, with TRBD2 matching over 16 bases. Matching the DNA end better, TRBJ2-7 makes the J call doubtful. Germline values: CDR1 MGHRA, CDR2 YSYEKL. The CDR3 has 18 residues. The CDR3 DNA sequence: TGCGCCAGCAGCCCGACGGGACTAGCGGGGGGGTCCTCCTACGAGCAGTACTTC. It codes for CASSPTGLAGGSSYEQYF.

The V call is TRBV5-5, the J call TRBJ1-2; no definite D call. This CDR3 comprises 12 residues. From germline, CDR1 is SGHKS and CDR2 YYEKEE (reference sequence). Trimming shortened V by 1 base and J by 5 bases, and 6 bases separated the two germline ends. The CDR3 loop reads CASSLWAYGYTF. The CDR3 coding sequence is TGTGCCAGCAGCTTGTGGGCATATGGCTACACCTTC.

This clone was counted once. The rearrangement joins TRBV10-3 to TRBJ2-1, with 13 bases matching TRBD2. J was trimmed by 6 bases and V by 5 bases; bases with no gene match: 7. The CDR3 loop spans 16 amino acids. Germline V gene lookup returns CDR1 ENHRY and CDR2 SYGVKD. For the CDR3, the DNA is TGTGCCATCAGTTTCGGACTAGCGGGAGACTTCAATGAGCAGTTCTTC. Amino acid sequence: CAISFGLAGDFNEQFF.

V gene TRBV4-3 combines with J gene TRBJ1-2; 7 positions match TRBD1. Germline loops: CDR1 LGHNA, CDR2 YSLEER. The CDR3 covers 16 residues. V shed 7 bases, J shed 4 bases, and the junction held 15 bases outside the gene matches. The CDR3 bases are TGCGCCAGCAAAGCCCCAGGGGGTAGGAGGTCCTATGGCTACACCTTC. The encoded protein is CASKAPGGRRSYGYTF.

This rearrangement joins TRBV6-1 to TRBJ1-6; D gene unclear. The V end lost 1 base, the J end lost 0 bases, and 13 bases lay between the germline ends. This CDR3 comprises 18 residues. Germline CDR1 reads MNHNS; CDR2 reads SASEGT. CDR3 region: CASSEESGLSSYNSPLHF. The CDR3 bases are TGTGCCAGCAGTGAAGAATCAGGTTTAAGCTCCTATAATTCACCCCTCCACTTT.

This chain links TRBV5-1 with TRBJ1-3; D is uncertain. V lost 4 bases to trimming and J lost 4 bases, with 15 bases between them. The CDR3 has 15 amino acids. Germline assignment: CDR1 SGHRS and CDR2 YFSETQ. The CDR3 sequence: CASSDWDSLGNTIYF. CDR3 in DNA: TGCGCCAGCAGCGACTGGGATTCGTTGGGAAACACCATATATTTT.

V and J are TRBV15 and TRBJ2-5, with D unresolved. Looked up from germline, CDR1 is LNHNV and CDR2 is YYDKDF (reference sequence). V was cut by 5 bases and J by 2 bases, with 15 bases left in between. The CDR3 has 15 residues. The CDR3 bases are TGTGCCACCAGCCAGCACGAGAGGCCACAAGAGACCCAGTACTTC. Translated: CATSQHERPQETQYF.

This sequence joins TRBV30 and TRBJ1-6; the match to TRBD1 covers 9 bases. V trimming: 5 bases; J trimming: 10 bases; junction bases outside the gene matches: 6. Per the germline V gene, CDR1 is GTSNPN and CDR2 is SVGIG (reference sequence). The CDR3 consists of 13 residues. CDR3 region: CAWEGTGNSPLHF. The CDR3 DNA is TGTGCCTGGGAAGGGACAGGGAACTCACCCCTCCACTTT. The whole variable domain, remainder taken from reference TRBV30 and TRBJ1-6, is SQTIHQWPATLVQPVGSPLSLECTVEGTSNPNLYWYRQAAGRGLQLLFYSVGIGQISSEVPQNLSASRPQDRQFILSSKKLLLSDSGFYLCAWEGTGNSPLHFGNGTRLTVT.

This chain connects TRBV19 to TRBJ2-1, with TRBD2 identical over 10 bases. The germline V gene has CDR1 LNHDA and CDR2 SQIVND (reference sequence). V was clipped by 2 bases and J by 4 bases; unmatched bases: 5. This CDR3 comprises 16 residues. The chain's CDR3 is CASSISLAGAYNEQFF. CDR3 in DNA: TGTGCCAGTAGTATAAGTCTAGCGGGGGCTTACAATGAGCAGTTCTTC.

This CDR3 reads CASSQDGGLNNSPLHF. CDR3 DNA sequence: TGCGCCAGCAGCCAAGATGGGGGGCTAAATAATTCACCCCTCCACTTT. This chain links TRBV4-3 with TRBJ1-6; weak D call: TRBD1 (6 bases). The ends were cut back, 0 bases at V and 5 bases at J, with 11 bases in the middle. Germline lookup yields CDR1 LGHNA and CDR2 YSLEER. The CDR3 sequence is 16 residues long.

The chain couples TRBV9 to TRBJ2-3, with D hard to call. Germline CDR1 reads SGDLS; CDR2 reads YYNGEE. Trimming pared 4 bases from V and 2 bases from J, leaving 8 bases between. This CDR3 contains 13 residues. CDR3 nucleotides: TGTGCCAGCAGCCCGACTGCCACAGATACGCAGTATTTT. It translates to CASSPTATDTQYF.

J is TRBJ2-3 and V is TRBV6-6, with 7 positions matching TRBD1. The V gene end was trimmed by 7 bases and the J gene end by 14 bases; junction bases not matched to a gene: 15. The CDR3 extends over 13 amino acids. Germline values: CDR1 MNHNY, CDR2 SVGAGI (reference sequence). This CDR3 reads CASTTPGGPRSYF. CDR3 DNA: TGTGCCAGCACAACACCAGGGGGACCGAGGTCGTATTTT.

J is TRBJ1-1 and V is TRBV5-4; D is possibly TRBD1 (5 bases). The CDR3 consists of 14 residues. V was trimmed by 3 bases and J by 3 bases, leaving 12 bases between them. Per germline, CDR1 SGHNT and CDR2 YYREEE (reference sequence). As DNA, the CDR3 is TGTGCCAGCAGCTGGGGCGTGGGGGACACTGAAGCTTTCTTT. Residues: CASSWGVGDTEAFF.

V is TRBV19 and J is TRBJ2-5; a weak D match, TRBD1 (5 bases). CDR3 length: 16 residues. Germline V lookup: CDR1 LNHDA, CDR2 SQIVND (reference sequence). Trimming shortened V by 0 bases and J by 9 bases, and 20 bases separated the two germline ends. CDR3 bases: TGTGCCAGTAGTATAGAACTCGACAGTGCCATTGGGGCCCAGTACTTC. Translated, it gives CASSIELDSAIGAQYF. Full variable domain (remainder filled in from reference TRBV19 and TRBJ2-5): DGGITQSPKYLFRKEGQNVTLSCEQNLNHDAMYWYRQDPGQGLRLIYYSQIVNDFQKGDIAEGYSVSREKKESFPLTVTSAQKNPTAFYLCASSIELDSAIGAQYFGPGTRLLVL.

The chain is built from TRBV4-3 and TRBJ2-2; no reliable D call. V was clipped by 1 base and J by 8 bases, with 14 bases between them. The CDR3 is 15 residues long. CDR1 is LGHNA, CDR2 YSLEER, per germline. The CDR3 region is CASSQGNPVAGELFF. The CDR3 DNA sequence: TGCGCCAGCAGCCAAGGCAACCCTGTCGCGGGGGAGCTGTTTTTT.